Listed below are T cell receptor beta chains from one sample, sequenced in a study of OX40 agonist ivuxolimab in advanced cancers. The data were produced by immunoSEQ multiplex PCR, yet TCRdb's version contains in-frame clones alone and is incomplete. Counted here are roughly 57,000 clones, roughly 88% occurring once; the ten biggest clones make up 2% to 2.5%. The source material was CD4+ or CD8+ T cells sorted from blood, sampled in a trial of the OX40 agonist ivuxolimab. Every receptor here comes from an adult with an advanced solid tumor such as melanoma, head and neck, liver or kidney cancer. The CDR3 runs from the conserved cysteine through the conserved F or W. A D gene is named only where the DNA matches it firmly. A row's size may be missing; if present it is once, few, many or a size class.

clone_size,d_call,j_call,v_call,cdr3_aa,cdr3_nt
-,TRBD1,TRBJ2-2,TRBV6-1,CASSRPGTGTGELFF,TGTGCCAGCAGCCGTCCCGGGACAGGCACCGGGGAGCTGTTTTTT
-,TRBD1,TRBJ1-4,TRBV27,CASSLGQGVSNEKLFF,TGTGCCAGCAGCTTGGGACAGGGGGTTTCTAATGAAAAACTGTTTTTT
-,TRBD2,TRBJ2-3,TRBV6-1,CASSGAASGGRGTDTQYF,TGTGCCAGCAGTGGGGCAGCTAGCGGGGGAAGGGGCACAGATACGCAGTATTTT
-,-,TRBJ2-3,TRBV19,CASSPPGAVTDTQYF,TGTGCCAGTAGTCCCCCAGGGGCGGTCACAGATACGCAGTATTTT
-,TRBD2,TRBJ2-1,TRBV4-2,CASSQAVLAGDPYNEQFF,TGTGCCAGCAGCCAAGCCGTTCTAGCGGGGGACCCCTACAATGAGCAGTTCTTC
-,-,TRBJ1-1,TRBV5-1,CASSPGGGITEAFF,TGCGCCAGCAGCCCCGGTGGGGGAATCACTGAAGCTTTCTTT
-,-,TRBJ1-2,TRBV7-2,CASSPQGGRVYYGYTF,TGTGCCAGCAGCCCCCAAGGGGGGAGAGTGTACTATGGCTACACCTTC
-,-,TRBJ1-4,TRBV2,CASVEGSPNEKLFF,TGTGCCAGCGTCGAGGGGTCCCCTAATGAAAAACTGTTTTTT
-,-,TRBJ2-2,TRBV7-3,CASSFSTGELFF,TGTGCCAGCAGCTTTAGCACCGGGGAGCTGTTTTTT
-,TRBD1,TRBJ2-3,TRBV6-1,CASSPTGVSTDTQYF,TGTGCCAGCAGCCCTACAGGGGTAAGCACAGATACGCAGTATTTT
few,TRBD1,TRBJ1-6,TRBV10-3,CATRTGNSPLHF,TGTGCCACAAGGACAGGGAATTCACCCCTCCACTTT
-,-,TRBJ2-3,TRBV5-1,CASRSGGASGDTQYF,TGCGCCAGCCGCTCAGGGGGGGCCTCGGGAGATACGCAGTATTTT
-,-,TRBJ1-6,TRBV19,CASSIQGFDSPLHF,TGTGCCAGTAGTATTCAGGGTTTTGATTCACCCCTCCACTTT
-,-,TRBJ1-4,TRBV18,CASSPTRDRDEKLFF,TGTGCCAGCTCACCTACCCGGGACCGAGATGAAAAACTGTTTTTT
once,-,TRBJ1-2,TRBV4-2,CASSQDTRGAENGYTF,TGTGCCAGCAGCCAAGATACGCGGGGCGCGGAAAATGGCTACACCTTC
-,-,TRBJ2-5,TRBV5-4,CASSLEPSARSETQYF,TGTGCCAGCAGCTTGGAGCCTAGCGCGAGGTCAGAGACCCAGTACTTC
-,-,TRBJ2-7,TRBV25-1,CASSEQTSYEQYF,TGTGCCAGCAGTGAACAGACCTCCTACGAGCAGTACTTC
-,-,TRBJ1-5,TRBV6-1,CASSEQGSGSNQPQHF,TGTGCCAGCAGTGAACAGGGGTCCGGGAGCAATCAGCCCCAGCATTTT
-,-,TRBJ2-4,TRBV5-1,CASTLGGAKNIQYF,TGCGCCAGCACCTTAGGGGGGGCCAAAAACATTCAGTACTTC
-,-,TRBJ2-1,TRBV27,CASSFWGWSYNEQFF,TGTGCCAGCAGTTTCTGGGGGTGGTCCTACAATGAGCAGTTCTTC
-,TRBD1,TRBJ2-7,TRBV28,CASRRGQGAPAYEQYF,TGTGCCAGCAGAAGGGGACAGGGGGCTCCCGCCTACGAGCAGTACTTC
-,TRBD1,TRBJ1-1,TRBV5-4,CASSPTGVRTEAFF,TGTGCCAGCAGCCCGACAGGGGTTCGGACTGAAGCTTTCTTT
-,TRBD1,TRBJ1-2,TRBV27,CASSLRTGQGGYTF,TGTGCCAGCAGTTTAAGGACAGGGCAAGGCGGCTACACCTTC
-,-,TRBJ2-5,TRBV18,CASSPQGGTQYF,TGTGCCAGCTCACCTCAAGGGGGGACCCAGTACTTC
-,-,TRBJ2-1,TRBV9,CASSATGNSYNEQFF,TGTGCCAGCAGCGCTACAGGGAACTCCTACAATGAGCAGTTCTTC
few,-,TRBJ1-6,TRBV5-1,CASSLLTADNSPLHF,TGCGCCAGCAGCTTACTAACGGCTGATAATTCACCCCTCCACTTT
-,TRBD1,TRBJ2-6,TRBV18,CASSPLGDSLGTSGANVLTF,TGTGCCAGCTCACCACTCGGGGACAGTCTAGGAACCTCTGGGGCCAACGTCCTGACTTTC